The present T cell receptor (beta chain) was sequenced within a study of early T cells in non-severe SARS-CoV-2 infection. In this sample, this clonotype turned up many times. TCRdb called the 5' RACE reads again in MiXCR, with one record for every CDR3 protein. There are under 35,000 distinct CDR3 sequences in the sample; roughly 7.2% occur only once, and about 3% lies in the top ten. Germline CDR1 KGHSH, CDR2 LQKENI. This CDR3 contains 17 residues. Trimming removed 5 bases at V and 3 bases at J, with 22 bases between. V usage is TRBV18 and J usage is TRBJ1-1; D remains unclear. The TCR was taken from an adult who was a healthcare worker with PCR-confirmed SARS-CoV-2 infection or an uninfected control (not recorded which). The sequenced material came from whole blood. The CDR3 nucleotides are TGTGCCAGCTCATATATGGAGTTTAAGGGAAGTGACACTGAAGCTTTCTTT. Translated, it gives CASSYMEFKGSDTEAFF. Supplemented by reference TRBV18 and TRBJ1-1, the full variable domain reads NAGVMQNPRHLVRRRGQEARLRCSPMKGHSHVYWYRQLPEEGLKFMVYLQKENIIDESGMPKERFSAEFPKEGPSILRIQQVVRGDSAAYFCASSYMEFKGSDTEAFFGQGTRLTVV.